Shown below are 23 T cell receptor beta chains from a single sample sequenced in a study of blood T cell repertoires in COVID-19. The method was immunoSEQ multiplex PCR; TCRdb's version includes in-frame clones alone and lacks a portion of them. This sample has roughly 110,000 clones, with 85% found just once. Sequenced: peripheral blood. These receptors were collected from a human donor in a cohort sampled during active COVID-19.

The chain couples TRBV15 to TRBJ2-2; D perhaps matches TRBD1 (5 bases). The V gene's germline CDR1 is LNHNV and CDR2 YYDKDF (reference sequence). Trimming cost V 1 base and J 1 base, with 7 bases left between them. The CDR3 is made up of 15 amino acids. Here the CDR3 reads CATSRARENTGELFF. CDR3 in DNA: TGTGCCACCAGCAGAGCCAGGGAGAACACCGGGGAGCTGTTTTTT.

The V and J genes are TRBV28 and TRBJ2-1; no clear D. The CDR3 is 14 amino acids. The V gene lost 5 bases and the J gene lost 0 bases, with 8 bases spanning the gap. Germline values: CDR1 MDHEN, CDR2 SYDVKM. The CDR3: CASSPRSSYNEQFF. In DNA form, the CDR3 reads TGTGCCAGCAGTCCTAGAAGCTCCTACAATGAGCAGTTCTTC.

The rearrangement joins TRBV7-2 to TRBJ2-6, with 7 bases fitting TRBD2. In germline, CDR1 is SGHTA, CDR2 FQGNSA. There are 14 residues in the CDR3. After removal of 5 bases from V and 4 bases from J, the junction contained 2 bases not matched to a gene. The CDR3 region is CASSGRVGANVLTF. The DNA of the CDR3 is TGTGCCAGCAGCGGGAGGGTGGGGGCCAACGTCCTGACTTTC. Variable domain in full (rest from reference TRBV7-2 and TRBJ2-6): GAGVSQSPSNKVTEKGKDVELRCDPISGHTALYWYRQSLGQGLEFLIYFQGNSAPDKSGLPSDRFSAERTGGSVSTLTIQRTQQEDSAVYLCASSGRVGANVLTFGAGSRLTVL.

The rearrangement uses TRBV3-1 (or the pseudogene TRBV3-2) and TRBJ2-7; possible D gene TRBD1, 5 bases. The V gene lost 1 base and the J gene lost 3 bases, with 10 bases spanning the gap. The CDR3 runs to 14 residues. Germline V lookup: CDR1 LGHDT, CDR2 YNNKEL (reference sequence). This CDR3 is CASSQAFRDYEQYF. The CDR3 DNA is TGTGCCAGCAGCCAAGCCTTCAGGGACTACGAGCAGTACTTC.

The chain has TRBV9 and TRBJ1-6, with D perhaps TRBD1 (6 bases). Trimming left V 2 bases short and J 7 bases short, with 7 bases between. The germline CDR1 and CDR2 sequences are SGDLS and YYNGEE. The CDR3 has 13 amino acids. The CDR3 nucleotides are TGTGCCAGCAGCGTGGGGACAAATTCACCCCTCCACTTT. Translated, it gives CASSVGTNSPLHF.

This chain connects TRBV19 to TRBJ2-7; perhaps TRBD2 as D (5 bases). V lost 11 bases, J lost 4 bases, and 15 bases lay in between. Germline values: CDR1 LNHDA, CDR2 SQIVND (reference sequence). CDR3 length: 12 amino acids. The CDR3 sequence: CAARGRGYEQYF. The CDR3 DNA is TGTGCCGCCCGGGGTAGAGGATACGAGCAGTACTTC. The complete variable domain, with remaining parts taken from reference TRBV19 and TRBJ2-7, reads DGGITQSPKYLFRKEGQNVTLSCEQNLNHDAMYWYRQDPGQGLRLIYYSQIVNDFQKGDIAEGYSVSREKKESFPLTVTSAQKNPTAFYLCAARGRGYEQYFGPGTRLTVT.

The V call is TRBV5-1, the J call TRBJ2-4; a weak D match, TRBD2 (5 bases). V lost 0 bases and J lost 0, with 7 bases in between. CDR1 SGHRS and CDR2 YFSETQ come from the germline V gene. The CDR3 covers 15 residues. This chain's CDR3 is CASSLGELAKNIQYF. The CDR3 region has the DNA TGCGCCAGCAGCTTGGGGGAGCTAGCCAAAAACATTCAGTACTTC. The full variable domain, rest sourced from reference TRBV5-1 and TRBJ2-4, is KAGVTQTPRYLIKTRGQQVTLSCSPISGHRSVSWYQQTPGQGLQFLFEYFSETQRNKGNFPGRFSGRQFSNSRSEMNVSTLELGDSALYLCASSLGELAKNIQYFGAGTRLSVL.

The CDR3 here is CASSLGGQGGPYEQYF. The CDR3, as DNA: TGTGCCAGCAGCTTAGGGGGACAGGGGGGGCCCTACGAGCAGTACTTC. The rearrangement links TRBV11-2 to TRBJ2-7; 11 nucleotides line up with TRBD1. The V gene's germline CDR1 is SGHAT and CDR2 FQNNGV. J gave up 2 bases and V 1 base, and 4 bases lay outside the gene matches. CDR3 length: 16 amino acids. Full variable domain (missing parts from reference TRBV11-2 and TRBJ2-7): EAGVAQSPRYKIIEKRQSVAFWCNPISGHATLYWYQQILGQGPKLLIQFQNNGVVDDSQLPKDRFSAERLKGVDSTLKIQPAKLEDSAVYLCASSLGGQGGPYEQYFGPGTRLTVT.

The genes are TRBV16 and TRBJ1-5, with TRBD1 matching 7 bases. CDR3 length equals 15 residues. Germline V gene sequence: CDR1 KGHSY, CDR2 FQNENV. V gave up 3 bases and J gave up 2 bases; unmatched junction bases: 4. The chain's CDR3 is CASSHRQGGNQPQHF. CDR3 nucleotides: TGTGCCAGCAGCCACCGACAGGGCGGCAATCAGCCCCAGCATTTT.

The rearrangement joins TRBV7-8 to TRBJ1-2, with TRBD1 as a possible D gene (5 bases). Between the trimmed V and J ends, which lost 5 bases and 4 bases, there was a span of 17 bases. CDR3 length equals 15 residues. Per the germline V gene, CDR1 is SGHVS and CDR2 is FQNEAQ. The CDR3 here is CASSIAGLPTYGYTF. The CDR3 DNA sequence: TGTGCCAGCAGCATCGCGGGACTCCCGACCTATGGCTACACCTTC.

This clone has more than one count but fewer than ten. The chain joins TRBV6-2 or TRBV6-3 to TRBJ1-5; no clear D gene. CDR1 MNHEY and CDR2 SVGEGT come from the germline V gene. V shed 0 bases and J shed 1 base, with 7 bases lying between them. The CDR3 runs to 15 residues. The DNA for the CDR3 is TGTGCCAGCAGTTACTCGAGAGCAAGCAATCAGCCCCAGCATTTT. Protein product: CASSYSRASNQPQHF.

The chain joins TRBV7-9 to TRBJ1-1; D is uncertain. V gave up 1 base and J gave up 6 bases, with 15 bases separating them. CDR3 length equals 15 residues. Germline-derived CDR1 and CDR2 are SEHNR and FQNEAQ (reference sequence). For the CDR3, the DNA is TGTGCCAGCAGCTTAGGGTCCGCTCCCACGGCTGAAGCTTTCTTT. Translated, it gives CASSLGSAPTAEAFF. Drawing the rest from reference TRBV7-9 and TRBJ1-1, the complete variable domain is DTGVSQNPRHKITKRGQNVTFRCDPISEHNRLYWYRQTLGQGPEFLTYFQNEAQLEKSRLLSDRFSAERPKGSFSTLEIQRTEQGDSAMYLCASSLGSAPTAEAFFGQGTRLTVV.

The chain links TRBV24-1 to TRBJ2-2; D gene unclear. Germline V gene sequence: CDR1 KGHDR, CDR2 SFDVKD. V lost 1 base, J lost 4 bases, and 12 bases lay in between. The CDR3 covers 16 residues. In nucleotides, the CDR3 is TGTGCCACCAGTGATTTTCGCTATGACTTCACCGGGGAGCTGTTTTTT. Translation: CATSDFRYDFTGELFF.

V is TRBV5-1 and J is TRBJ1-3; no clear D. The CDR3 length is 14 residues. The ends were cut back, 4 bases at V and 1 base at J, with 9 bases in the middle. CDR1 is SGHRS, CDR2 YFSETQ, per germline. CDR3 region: CASSPDSSGNTIYF. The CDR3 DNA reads TGCGCCAGCAGCCCTGACTCGTCTGGAAACACCATATATTTT.

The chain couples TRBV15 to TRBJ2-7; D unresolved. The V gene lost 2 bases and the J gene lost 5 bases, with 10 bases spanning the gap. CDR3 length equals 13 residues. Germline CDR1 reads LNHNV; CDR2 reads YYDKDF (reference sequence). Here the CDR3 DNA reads TGTGCCACCAGCAGATATGGAGTCAACGAGCAGTACTTC. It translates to CATSRYGVNEQYF.

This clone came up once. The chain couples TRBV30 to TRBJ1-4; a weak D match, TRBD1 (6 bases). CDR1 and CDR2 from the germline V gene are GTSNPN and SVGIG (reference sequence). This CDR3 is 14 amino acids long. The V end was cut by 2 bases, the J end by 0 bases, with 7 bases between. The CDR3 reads CAWSRQATNEKLFF. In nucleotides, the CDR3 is TGTGCCTGGAGTCGACAGGCAACTAATGAAAAACTGTTTTTT.

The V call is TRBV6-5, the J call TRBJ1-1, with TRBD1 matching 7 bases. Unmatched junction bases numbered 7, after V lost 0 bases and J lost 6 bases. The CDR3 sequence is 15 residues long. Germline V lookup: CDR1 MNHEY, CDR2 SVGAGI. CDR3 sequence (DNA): TGTGCCAGCAGTTACTCGGGGGGAACAGGGGCTGAAGCTTTCTTT. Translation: CASSYSGGTGAEAFF.

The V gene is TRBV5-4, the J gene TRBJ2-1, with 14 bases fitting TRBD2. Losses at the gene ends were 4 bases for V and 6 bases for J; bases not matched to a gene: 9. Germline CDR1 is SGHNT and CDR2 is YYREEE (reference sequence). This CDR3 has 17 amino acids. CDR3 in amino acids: CASSPRTSGGLGNEQFF. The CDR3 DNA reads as TGTGCCAGCAGCCCCCGGACTAGCGGGGGGCTCGGCAATGAGCAGTTCTTC.

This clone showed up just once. This CDR3 is CASGLVGPGGYQPQHF. For the CDR3, the DNA is TGTGCTAGTGGTTTGGTAGGGCCAGGGGGCTATCAGCCCCAGCATTTT. V and J are TRBV12-5 and TRBJ1-5; 8 nucleotides match TRBD1. This CDR3 spans 16 amino acids. The V gene end was trimmed by 0 bases and the J gene end by 5 bases; junction bases not matched to a gene: 6. Germline V lookup: CDR1 LGHNT, CDR2 FRNRAP.

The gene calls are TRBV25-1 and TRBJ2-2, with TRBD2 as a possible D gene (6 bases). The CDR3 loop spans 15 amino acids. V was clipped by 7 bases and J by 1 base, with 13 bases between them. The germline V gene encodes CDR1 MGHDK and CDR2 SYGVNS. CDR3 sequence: CASTHGGGNTGELFF. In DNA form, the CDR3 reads TGTGCCAGCACCCACGGGGGAGGGAACACCGGGGAGCTGTTTTTT.

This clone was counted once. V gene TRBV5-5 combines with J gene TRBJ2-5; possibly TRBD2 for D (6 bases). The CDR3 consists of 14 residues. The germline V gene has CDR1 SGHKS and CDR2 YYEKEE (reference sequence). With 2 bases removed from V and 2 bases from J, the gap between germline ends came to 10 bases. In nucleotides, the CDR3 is TGTGCCAGCAGCTTACCGGAGGGGCAAGAGACCCAGTACTTC. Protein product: CASSLPEGQETQYF.

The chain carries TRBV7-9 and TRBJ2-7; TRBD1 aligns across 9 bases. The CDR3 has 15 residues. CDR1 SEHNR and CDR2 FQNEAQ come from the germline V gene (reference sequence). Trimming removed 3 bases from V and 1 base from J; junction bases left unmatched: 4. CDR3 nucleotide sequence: TGTGCCAGCAGCTTTCTGGACAGGGGATCCTACGAGCAGTACTTC. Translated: CASSFLDRGSYEQYF.

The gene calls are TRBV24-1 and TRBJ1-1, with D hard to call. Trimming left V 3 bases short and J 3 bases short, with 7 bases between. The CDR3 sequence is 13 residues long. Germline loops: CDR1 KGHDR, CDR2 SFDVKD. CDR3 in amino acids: CATSDEGYTEAFF. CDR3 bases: TGTGCCACCAGTGATGAGGGATACACTGAAGCTTTCTTT.